This record concerns one T cell receptor (beta chain) sequence. Cohorts were determined from participant-reported clinical history. Original analysis: Amplifying reference gene primers gave estimates of nucleated cell counts. The repertoire was sequenced with immunoSEQ multiplex PCR; TCRdb's copy has only in-frame clones and lacks some. Clone size and V and J calls were adopted from that table, with D and trimming inferred from the DNA. The sample includes some 150,000 clones, about 90% of them seen just once. The data derive from a study of blood T cell repertoires in COVID-19. Study-level background: Acute-phase and convalescent COVID-19 samples originated in the United States, Italy and Spain. Nucleic acid was either cDNA or gDNA, and it came from T cells, B-cell-depleted T cells, or PBMCs.

Material: PBMCs or T cells enriched from blood (not recorded which). The receptor comes from a human donor with acute COVID-19. The donor label of this sample is uncertain.

The CDR3 DNA sequence: TGCAGCGTTGAGGGGGGGGGAGAGACCCAGTACTTC. Translation gives CSVEGGGETQYF. V and J are TRBV29-1 and TRBJ2-5; 7 nucleotides align to TRBD2. The CDR3 is made up of 12 amino acids. CDR1 is SQVTM, CDR2 ANQGSEA, per germline. Trimming at V came to 3 bases and at J to 4 bases, leaving 2 bases not matched to a gene.